The source of this T cell receptor beta chain is a study of shared clonotypes between healthy human individuals. The overall study: Those who served as donors were a couple of women and a few men between the ages of 18 and 49.

Naive CD8 populations comprised CD45RO-negative cells positively selected for CCR7, excluding terminally differentiated effector memory CD45RA+ cells. Recent vaccinations or acute infections were absent in the healthy HIV-negative adult donors. Study outcomes and limitations: Tissue TCR repertoires likely differ from these blood-only repertoires. In contrast to clonotypes shared by all four donors, non-shared clonotypes had lower generation probabilities.

Germline loops: CDR1 SGHTA, CDR2 FQGNSA. The V gene end was trimmed by 5 bases and the J gene end by 0 bases; junction bases not matched to a gene: 9. This CDR3 is built from 16 residues. In the case of this clone: The antigen remains undetermined.

Clones were sequenced by immunoSEQ multiplex PCR, and TCRdb holds only the in-frame ones, with some missing. Of 1.5 million to 2.5 million clones listed, roughly 95% were seen once; the top ten hold approximately 1.2%. The sequence was obtained from a man aged 18 to 29 in good health. The chain employs TRBV7-2 and TRBJ2-7, with 8 bases identical to TRBD2. The source material was naive CD8+ T cells sorted from blood. In DNA form, the CDR3 reads TGTGCCAGCAGCCGAGTCTTGCGGGAGGCCTCCTACGAGCAGTACTTC. Residues: CASSRVLREASYEQYF. The full variable domain, with the rest looked up from reference TRBV7-2 and TRBJ2-7, is GAGVSQSPSNKVTEKGKDVELRCDPISGHTALYWYRQSLGQGLEFLIYFQGNSAPDKSGLPSDRFSAERTGGSVSTLTIQRTQQEDSAVYLCASSRVLREASYEQYFGPGTRLTVT.